This record concerns one TCR beta chain sequence. The antigen is not known. V was trimmed by 4 bases and J by 1 base, leaving 10 bases between them. The CDR3 extends over 14 amino acids. CDR1 is MNHNY and CDR2 is SVGAGI in the germline V gene (reference sequence). The entry originates in a study of shared clonotypes between healthy human individuals. Overall study findings and caveats: The sampled material consisted only of blood, and tissue repertoires are likely to differ.

Memory CD4+ cells were the fraction left after CD45RA+ naive selection. Generated by immunoSEQ multiplex PCR, the TCRdb table keeps only in-frame clones and is missing some. Here the sample spans over 700,000 clones, roughly 72% being singletons. Sequencing was done on a sample of memory CD4+ T cells sorted from blood. Noted subset: CD45RA-negative fraction. The receptor's source is a woman in her thirties in good health. This chain connects TRBV6-6 to TRBJ1-1; perhaps TRBD1 as D (5 bases). The CDR3 sequence is CASSSQQGNTEAFF. Here the CDR3 DNA reads TGTGCCAGCAGTTCCCAGCAGGGGAACACTGAAGCTTTCTTT.